This T cell receptor beta chain is from a study of Ad26.COV2.S vaccination and SARS-CoV-2 variants. At the level of the study: Dosing was one shot or two shots 56 days apart. The study's findings and limits: Recipients of either vaccine or placebo displayed similar breadth of non-spike TCRs. Responses of T cells in total may have been underestimated by the TCR breadth and depth analyses.

Clones were read by immunoSEQ multiplex PCR, and TCRdb kept only the in-frame ones, dropping some. The sample carries about 420,000 clones, roughly 90% recorded once. Note on this clone: What it binds is unknown.

Noted treatment: around 19 received Ad26.COV2.S at low or high dose, single or two shots; about 5 received placebo; per-sample allocation not given. Collection of the samples took place on day 63 after the first injection of vaccine or placebo. Participants' vaccine, an Ad26 vector, delivered Wuhan-strain SARS-CoV-2 spike. V dropped 8 bases and J dropped 2; count of bases not matched to a gene: 6. This CDR3 is built from 14 residues. CDR1 is MDHEN, CDR2 SYDVKM, per germline. The sequence came from a person between 18 and 65 years old who received the Ad26.COV2.S COVID-19 vaccine or a placebo. Sequences were derived from peripheral blood, sampled in a trial of Ad26.COV2.S vaccine versus placebo. The chain employs TRBV28 and TRBJ1-2; the match to TRBD1 covers 9 bases. The CDR3 loop reads CASLRTGVNYGYTF. CDR3 sequence (DNA): TGTGCCAGCTTGCGGACAGGGGTCAACTATGGCTACACCTTC.